These 25 T cell receptor beta chains were all obtained from the same sample, sequenced in a study of vaccination and CD4 T cells after COVID-19. TCRdb re-called the PCR reads through MiXCR, storing one row per CDR3 protein. Of more than 12,000 distinct CDR3 sequences in the sample, more than 55% were seen once. The specimen comprised CD4+ T cells from blood, sampled after SARS-CoV-2 vaccination. The receptors were sampled from a human donor who had recovered from COVID-19.

The rearrangement uses TRBV20-1 and TRBJ2-7, with 7 bases matching TRBD2. After removal of 7 bases from V and 3 bases from J, the junction contained 6 bases not matched to a gene. CDR3 length: 12 residues. CDR1 DFQATT and CDR2 SNEGSKA come from the germline V gene (reference sequence). In DNA form, the CDR3 reads TGCAGTGTTACCGGGACTAACTACGAGCAGTACTTC. It translates to CSVTGTNYEQYF.

This chain uses TRBV18 with TRBJ2-6; TRBD1 matches 8 bases. Germline V gene data show CDR1 as KGHSH and CDR2 as LQKENI. With V trimmed by 4 bases and J by 4 bases, 12 bases remained unmatched. The CDR3 totals 18 residues. In nucleotides, the CDR3 is TGTGCCAGCTCACTTCTCAGGGCAGGGGGCTACGGGGCCAACGTCCTGACTTTC. Translating gives CASSLLRAGGYGANVLTF. Full variable domain (outside the CDR3, taken from reference TRBV18 and TRBJ2-6): NAGVMQNPRHLVRRRGQEARLRCSPMKGHSHVYWYRQLPEEGLKFMVYLQKENIIDESGMPKERFSAEFPKEGPSILRIQQVVRGDSAAYFCASSLLRAGGYGANVLTFGAGSRLTVL.

The chain links TRBV24-1 to TRBJ2-5; possible D gene TRBD2, 6 bases. Trimming took off 3 bases at V and 3 bases at J, with 7 bases between the two ends. From germline, CDR1 is KGHDR and CDR2 SFDVKD. CDR3 length: 13 amino acids. The CDR3 coding sequence is TGTGCCACCAGTGATGGGACTGAAGAGACCCAGTACTTC. Its protein product is CATSDGTEETQYF.

The chain uses TRBV7-9 and TRBJ1-1, with 8 bases aligning to TRBD1. CDR1 is SEHNR, CDR2 FQNEAQ, per germline (reference sequence). This CDR3 has 14 amino acids. Trimming cost V 5 bases and J 6 bases; bases outside gene matches: 8. This CDR3 reads CASSGQGPGAEAFF. The CDR3 bases are TGTGCCAGCAGCGGACAGGGCCCGGGGGCTGAAGCTTTCTTT.

The chain has TRBV6-5 and TRBJ1-2, with D uncertain. The V and J ends lost 0 bases and 0 bases respectively, with 8 bases between them. The CDR3 length is 15 residues. Germline V gives CDR1 MNHEY, CDR2 SVGAGI. The CDR3, as DNA: TGTGCCAGCAGTTACTCGTTTGCGGCTAACTATGGCTACACCTTC. It translates to CASSYSFAANYGYTF.

The chain links TRBV6-1 to TRBJ2-1, with TRBD2 identical over 7 bases. This CDR3 spans 15 amino acids. With V trimmed by 5 bases and J by 6 bases, 10 bases remained unmatched. Germline loops: CDR1 MNHNS, CDR2 SASEGT. The CDR3 loop is CASSKPGGLFNEQFF. CDR3 bases: TGTGCCAGCAGTAAACCGGGAGGCCTATTCAATGAGCAGTTCTTC.

J is TRBJ1-4 and V is TRBV20-1; D might be TRBD1 (6 bases). The CDR3 contains 13 residues. Germline-derived CDR1 and CDR2 are DFQATT and SNEGSKA (reference sequence). Deletions cut 6 bases from V and 6 bases from J, with 14 bases between. The CDR3 is CSALQGTDEKLFF. The CDR3 bases are TGCAGTGCGTTACAGGGTACAGATGAAAAACTGTTTTTT.

The rearrangement joins TRBV7-6 to TRBJ2-1; no reliable D call. The CDR3 has 16 residues. The germline CDR1 and CDR2 sequences are SGHVS and FNYEAQ. Trimming pared 1 base from V and 2 bases from J, leaving 12 bases between. The CDR3 spells CASSLGPGRTYNEQFF. The CDR3 DNA sequence: TGTGCCAGCAGCTTAGGGCCGGGTCGCACCTACAATGAGCAGTTCTTC.

This clonotype was seen only once. The V gene is TRBV4-2, the J gene TRBJ1-1; D might be TRBD1 (5 bases). Germline CDR1 is LGHNA and CDR2 is YNFKEQ. This CDR3 is built from 14 residues. The V gene lost 8 bases and the J gene lost 4 bases, with 17 bases spanning the gap. The CDR3: CASATWGGFTEAFF. DNA for the CDR3: TGTGCCAGCGCAACCTGGGGGGGGTTCACTGAAGCTTTCTTT.

The V and J genes are TRBV7-2 and TRBJ1-1; no reliable D call. Germline-derived CDR1 and CDR2 are SGHTA and FQGNSA. The V gene lost 7 bases and the J gene lost 7 bases, with 13 bases spanning the gap. This CDR3 is built from 12 residues. CDR3 coding DNA: TGTGCCAGCACCCCCCCGGGAGGTGAAGCTTTCTTT. Its protein is CASTPPGGEAFF.

The chain carries TRBV10-3 and TRBJ1-3; 7 bases are a match to TRBD1. J gave up 0 bases and V 10 bases, and 6 bases lay outside the gene matches. The CDR3 length is 14 residues. Germline V gene data show CDR1 as ENHRY and CDR2 as SYGVKD. CDR3 region: CATRQGDSGNTIYF. CDR3 DNA: TGTGCCACCAGACAGGGAGACTCTGGAAACACCATATATTTT.

The chain couples TRBV5-5 to TRBJ1-1; a possible D gene is TRBD1 (5 bases). V lost 4 bases to trimming and J lost 6 bases, with 13 bases between them. CDR1 and CDR2 from the germline V gene are SGHKS and YYEKEE (reference sequence). There are 13 residues in the CDR3. Here the CDR3 reads CASSHSGTAEAFF. CDR3 nucleotide sequence: TGTGCCAGCAGCCACTCAGGGACTGCTGAAGCTTTCTTT.

The table lists this clonotype with a few counts. Written as DNA, the CDR3 is TGCAGTGCTAGGGAGCCGGGACAGGGGAATTCACCCCTCCACTTT. Its translation is CSAREPGQGNSPLHF. The chain is built from TRBV20-1 and TRBJ1-6; TRBD1 matches at 10 bases. Germline loops: CDR1 DFQATT, CDR2 SNEGSKA (reference sequence). CDR3 length: 15 amino acids. V lost 3 bases and J lost 7; bases outside the gene matches: 6.

This chain connects TRBV11-3 to TRBJ2-2, with D tentatively TRBD2 (5 bases). The germline gives CDR1 SGHNT, CDR2 YENEEA. CDR3 length: 16 amino acids. The ends were cut back, 1 base at V and 0 bases at J, with 9 bases in the middle. The CDR3 coding sequence is TGTGCCAGCAGCTTAGTCACCGGGGCGAACACCGGGGAGCTGTTTTTT. This codes for CASSLVTGANTGELFF.

This clonotype was counted between two and nine times. This chain connects TRBV2 to TRBJ1-6, with a tentative D call TRBD1 (6 bases). Germline values: CDR1 SNHLY, CDR2 FYNNEI. V lost 5 bases to trimming and J lost 7 bases, with 12 bases between them. The CDR3 sequence is 14 residues long. CDR3 protein: CASSQGHTNSPLHF. The DNA of the CDR3 is TGTGCCAGCAGTCAGGGACACACCAATTCACCCCTCCACTTT. The whole variable domain, filled in from reference TRBV2 and TRBJ1-6, reads EPEVTQTPSHQVTQMGQEVILRCVPISNHLYFYWYRQILGQKVEFLVSFYNNEISEKSEIFDDQFSVERPDGSNFTLKIRSTKLEDSAMYFCASSQGHTNSPLHFGNGTRLTVT.

This clonotype showed up just a few times. The V and J genes are TRBV30 and TRBJ1-2, with D hard to call. CDR3 size: 15 residues. Per germline, CDR1 GTSNPN and CDR2 SVGIG (reference sequence). V was trimmed by 1 base and J by 5 bases, leaving 17 bases between them. The CDR3 region is CAWSGRWGNGYGYTF. The CDR3 DNA is TGTGCCTGGAGTGGAAGATGGGGTAACGGGTATGGCTACACCTTC.

This clonotype was observed a few times. The chain recombines TRBV24-1 with TRBJ2-3; D unclear. The germline V and J ends were trimmed by 5 bases and 0 bases, with 8 bases remaining between them. This CDR3 comprises 14 residues. CDR1 and CDR2 from the germline V gene are KGHDR and SFDVKD. CDR3 amino acids: CATSGAPSTDTQYF. In nucleotides, the CDR3 is TGTGCCACCAGTGGGGCGCCTAGCACAGATACGCAGTATTTT.

This chain connects TRBV28 to TRBJ2-4, with D perhaps TRBD1 (5 bases). Germline V lookup: CDR1 MDHEN, CDR2 SYDVKM. CDR3 length: 16 residues. V shed 3 bases and J shed 0 bases, with 12 bases lying between them. DNA for the CDR3: TGTGCCAGCAGTTTGGGGCAGGTGCTAGCCAAAAACATTCAGTACTTC. Its translation is CASSLGQVLAKNIQYF.

The rearrangement joins TRBV6-2 or TRBV6-3 to TRBJ1-5; 8 bases are shared with TRBD1. The CDR3 runs to 13 residues. Germline loops: CDR1 MNHEY, CDR2 SVGEGT. Unmatched junction bases numbered 3, after V lost 6 bases and J lost 5 bases. As DNA, the CDR3 is TGTGCCAGCAGGGACAGGGTTGATCAGCCCCAGCATTTT. Translated, it gives CASRDRVDQPQHF.

V gene TRBV29-1 combines with J gene TRBJ2-5, with TRBD2 identical over 7 bases. CDR1 is SQVTM and CDR2 is ANQGSEA in the germline V gene. Trimming removed 4 bases from V and 4 bases from J; junction bases left unmatched: 9. CDR3 length: 14 amino acids. The CDR3 region is CSVGGGLAAETQYF. Here the CDR3 DNA reads TGCAGCGTTGGAGGAGGTCTAGCGGCAGAGACCCAGTACTTC.

The chain links TRBV9 to TRBJ2-7; maybe TRBD2 (6 bases). The CDR3 totals 14 residues. V was cut by 4 bases and J by 2 bases, with 13 bases left in between. Germline V CDR1 and CDR2: SGDLS, YYNGEE. DNA for the CDR3: TGTGCCAGCAGCCCCGGGACTGAAACCTACGAGCAGTACTTC. Translating gives CASSPGTETYEQYF.

The chain recombines TRBV19 with TRBJ1-5; TRBD1 agrees at 12 bases. The V and J ends lost 3 bases and 0 bases, in that order; junction bases with no gene match: 12. Germline CDR1 and CDR2: LNHDA and SQIVND (reference sequence). The CDR3 totals 20 residues. The CDR3 DNA sequence: TGTGCCAGTAGTATGGGACCGGGACAGGGGGCGAGTTTTAGCAATCAGCCCCAGCATTTT. Translated, it gives CASSMGPGQGASFSNQPQHF.

The rearrangement links TRBV6-5 to TRBJ2-2, with a weak D call TRBD1 (6 bases). V was clipped by 0 bases and J by 4 bases, with 9 bases between them. CDR1 MNHEY and CDR2 SVGAGI come from the germline V gene. This CDR3 has 15 residues. This CDR3 is CASSYSGTTTGELFF. The CDR3 bases are TGTGCCAGCAGTTACTCCGGGACAACCACCGGGGAGCTGTTTTTT.

In nucleotides, the CDR3 is TGTGCCAGCAGTCCCCCCCCTACAGCGATCACTGAAGCTTTCTTT. The encoded protein is CASSPPPTAITEAFF. The chain has TRBV28 and TRBJ1-1; D gene ambiguous. This CDR3 region has 15 residues. The ends were cut back, 5 bases at V and 4 bases at J, with 17 bases in the middle. CDR1 MDHEN and CDR2 SYDVKM come from the germline V gene.

This chain connects TRBV2 to TRBJ2-5; D gene uncertain. This CDR3 is built from 14 residues. Trimming stripped 1 base from V and 2 bases from J, with 8 bases between. Germline values: CDR1 SNHLY, CDR2 FYNNEI. The CDR3: CASSEEQRQETQYF. The CDR3 nucleotides read TGTGCCAGCAGTGAAGAACAGAGACAAGAGACCCAGTACTTC.